A selection of T cell receptor beta chains follows, all from one sample in a study of blood T cell repertoires in COVID-19. Clones were read by immunoSEQ multiplex PCR, and TCRdb kept only the in-frame ones, dropping some. The repertoire has fewer than 200,000 clones, roughly 87% of them found once; the top ten carry around 1.2%. Sample: PBMCs or T cells enriched from blood (not recorded which). These receptors were collected from a human donor with acute COVID-19. The donor label of this sample is uncertain. Each CDR3 is given with its conserved first and last residue. D genes are given only for firm matches. Expanded clones get a size class; other rows say once, few or many, or leave the size out.

clone size: once
CDR3 length: 13
D gene: TRBD1
V gene: TRBV19
J gene: TRBJ2-7
CDR3 DNA: TGTGCCAGTAGTTTACAGGGGAATTACGAGCAGTACTTC
CDR3 protein: CASSLQGNYEQYF

clone size: NA
CDR3 length: 15
D gene: NA
V gene: TRBV4-2
J gene: TRBJ1-4
CDR3 DNA: TGTGCCAGCAGCCAACCGACAGTGGATAATGAAAAACTGTTTTTT
CDR3 protein: CASSQPTVDNEKLFF

clone size: NA
CDR3 length: 17
D gene: TRBD2
V gene: TRBV7-6
J gene: TRBJ2-3
CDR3 DNA: TGTGCCAGCAGCTTTGGTATAGCGGGAGCCCGCACAGATACGCAGTATTTT
CDR3 protein: CASSFGIAGARTDTQYF

clone size: once
CDR3 length: 15
D gene: TRBD1
V gene: TRBV5-1
J gene: TRBJ2-7
CDR3 DNA: TGCGCCAGCAGCTTGGCCCGGACAGGTCTAGATGAGCAGTACTTC
CDR3 protein: CASSLARTGLDEQYF

clone size: once
CDR3 length: 15
D gene: NA
V gene: TRBV5-1
J gene: TRBJ2-1
CDR3 DNA: TGCGCCAGCAGCTTGGGCGGGGTGTCCTACAATGAGCAGTTCTTC
CDR3 protein: CASSLGGVSYNEQFF

clone size: NA
CDR3 length: 14
D gene: NA
V gene: TRBV2
J gene: TRBJ2-1
CDR3 DNA: TGTGCCAGCTCCGTTGTAGACTCTTACAATGAGCAGTTCTTC
CDR3 protein: CASSVVDSYNEQFF

clone size: NA
CDR3 length: 14
D gene: NA
V gene: TRBV19
J gene: TRBJ1-6
CDR3 DNA: TGTGCCAGTAAATTCGGACAGTTCGATTCACCCCTCCACTTT
CDR3 protein: CASKFGQFDSPLHF

clone size: few
CDR3 length: 14
D gene: TRBD2
V gene: TRBV5-6
J gene: TRBJ2-7
CDR3 DNA: TGTGCCAGCAGCGGCCCTAGCGGGGCCTACGAGCAGTACTTC
CDR3 protein: CASSGPSGAYEQYF

clone size: NA
CDR3 length: 13
D gene: NA
V gene: TRBV7-9
J gene: TRBJ2-3
CDR3 DNA: TGTGCCAGCAGCTATGGTGGCGGAGATACGCAGTATTTT
CDR3 protein: CASSYGGGDTQYF

clone size: once
CDR3 length: 15
D gene: TRBD1
V gene: TRBV19
J gene: TRBJ1-2
CDR3 DNA: TGTGCCAGTAGTATGATCTCGGACAGGCGCTATGGCTACACCTTC
CDR3 protein: CASSMISDRRYGYTF

clone size: NA
CDR3 length: 15
D gene: NA
V gene: TRBV24-1
J gene: TRBJ1-2
CDR3 DNA: TGTGCCACCAGCCCAACTGACAGTACTAACTATGGCTACACCTTC
CDR3 protein: CATSPTDSTNYGYTF

clone size: NA
CDR3 length: 17
D gene: TRBD2
V gene: TRBV6-4
J gene: TRBJ2-3
CDR3 DNA: TGTGCCAGCAGTGACTTGACTAGCGGGGGGGCGGAAGATACGCAGTATTTT
CDR3 protein: CASSDLTSGGAEDTQYF

clone size: once
CDR3 length: 13
D gene: NA
V gene: TRBV19
J gene: TRBJ2-7
CDR3 DNA: TGTGCCAGTAGTATAGGAACAGGGCGGGAGCAGTACTTC
CDR3 protein: CASSIGTGREQYF

clone size: NA
CDR3 length: 16
D gene: TRBD1
V gene: TRBV19
J gene: TRBJ2-3
CDR3 DNA: TGTGCCAGTAGGGACAGGGACAGGGGATCTTATGATACGCAGTATTTT
CDR3 protein: CASRDRDRGSYDTQYF

clone size: NA
CDR3 length: 13
D gene: NA
V gene: TRBV30
J gene: TRBJ1-1
CDR3 DNA: TGTGCCTGGAGTTTTTCAAAGAACACTGAAGCTTTCTTT
CDR3 protein: CAWSFSKNTEAFF

clone size: NA
CDR3 length: 17
D gene: TRBD1
V gene: TRBV27
J gene: TRBJ2-6
CDR3 DNA: TGTGCCAGCAGTTTCCTCTGGGACAGTTCCGGGGCCAACGTCCTGACTTTC
CDR3 protein: CASSFLWDSSGANVLTF

clone size: NA
CDR3 length: 15
D gene: NA
V gene: TRBV10-3
J gene: TRBJ2-2
CDR3 DNA: TGTGCCATCACCTTCTCCGTGGGCAACACCGGGGAGCTGTTTTTT
CDR3 protein: CAITFSVGNTGELFF

clone size: NA
CDR3 length: 16
D gene: NA
V gene: TRBV3-1/TRBV3-2
J gene: TRBJ1-1
CDR3 DNA: TGTGCCAGCAGCCAAGATTTGTCCAGGGAGAACACTGAAGCTTTCTTT
CDR3 protein: CASSQDLSRENTEAFF

clone size: NA
CDR3 length: 13
D gene: NA
V gene: TRBV19
J gene: TRBJ1-1
CDR3 DNA: TGTGCCAGTAGTGGACAGACTAACACTGAAGCTTTCTTT
CDR3 protein: CASSGQTNTEAFF

clone size: NA
CDR3 length: 16
D gene: TRBD2
V gene: TRBV5-1
J gene: TRBJ2-5
CDR3 DNA: TGCGCCAGCAGCTTGGAGGCTAGCGGGGGCCAAGAGACCCAGTACTTC
CDR3 protein: CASSLEASGGQETQYF

clone size: NA
CDR3 length: 12
D gene: NA
V gene: TRBV21-1
J gene: TRBJ2-1
CDR3 DNA: TGTGCCAGCATTATGCCCCTTAGTGAGCAGTTCTTC
CDR3 protein: CASIMPLSEQFF

clone size: once
CDR3 length: 18
D gene: TRBD2
V gene: TRBV5-5
J gene: TRBJ2-3
CDR3 DNA: TGTGCCAGCAGCTTGGGACTCGGGGCTAGCGGTCGAACAGATACGCAGTATTTT
CDR3 protein: CASSLGLGASGRTDTQYF

clone size: NA
CDR3 length: 14
D gene: TRBD1
V gene: TRBV24-1
J gene: TRBJ1-5
CDR3 DNA: TGTGCCACCAGCGCCGGACAGGAGGGACAGCCCCAGCATTTT
CDR3 protein: CATSAGQEGQPQHF

clone size: once
CDR3 length: 16
D gene: TRBD2
V gene: TRBV6-5
J gene: TRBJ2-3
CDR3 DNA: TGTGCCAGCAGTTATGGCGGGGGGGTGGGCACAGATACGCAGTATTTT
CDR3 protein: CASSYGGGVGTDTQYF

clone size: NA
CDR3 length: 16
D gene: TRBD2
V gene: TRBV7-9
J gene: TRBJ2-5
CDR3 DNA: TGTGCCAGCAGCTTAACACTAGCGGGGGATCAAGAGACCCAGTACTTC
CDR3 protein: CASSLTLAGDQETQYF

clone size: few
CDR3 length: 15
D gene: NA
V gene: TRBV5-1
J gene: TRBJ2-5
CDR3 DNA: TGCGCCAGCACCCTGCCCAGGGGCTTGCAAGAGACCCAGTACTTC
CDR3 protein: CASTLPRGLQETQYF

clone size: NA
CDR3 length: 15
D gene: NA
V gene: TRBV2
J gene: TRBJ2-6
CDR3 DNA: TGTGCCAGTTCCTCAACATTGGGGGGAGCCAACGTCCTGACTTTC
CDR3 protein: CASSSTLGGANVLTF

clone size: NA
CDR3 length: 16
D gene: TRBD1
V gene: TRBV7-3
J gene: TRBJ2-1
CDR3 DNA: TGTGCCAGCAGCTCATCCCCCGGGACAGGGGTGTATGAGCAGTTCTTC
CDR3 protein: CASSSSPGTGVYEQFF

clone size: NA
CDR3 length: 14
D gene: TRBD1
V gene: TRBV19
J gene: TRBJ2-2
CDR3 DNA: TGTGCCAGTAGTATGGACAGGGCGGGCGGGGAGCTGTTTTTT
CDR3 protein: CASSMDRAGGELFF

clone size: NA
CDR3 length: 15
D gene: NA
V gene: TRBV5-5
J gene: TRBJ1-1
CDR3 DNA: TGTGCCAGCAGCGGTCGAGGGGGTAGGGACACTGAAGCTTTCTTT
CDR3 protein: CASSGRGGRDTEAFF

clone size: NA
CDR3 length: 15
D gene: TRBD1
V gene: TRBV7-6
J gene: TRBJ1-2
CDR3 DNA: TGTGCCAGCAGCGCGCGCGGGACAGGGGGCATTGGCTACACCTTC
CDR3 protein: CASSARGTGGIGYTF

clone size: NA
CDR3 length: 13
D gene: NA
V gene: TRBV5-5
J gene: TRBJ2-7
CDR3 DNA: TGTGCCAGCCTCCTTCGCCGGGAGCACGAGCAGTACTTC
CDR3 protein: CASLLRREHEQYF

clone size: NA
CDR3 length: 15
D gene: TRBD1
V gene: TRBV9
J gene: TRBJ2-7
CDR3 DNA: TGTGCCAGCAGCGCGCCGGGACAGGGGCCCTACGAGCAGTACTTC
CDR3 protein: CASSAPGQGPYEQYF

clone size: NA
CDR3 length: 12
D gene: NA
V gene: TRBV12-5
J gene: TRBJ2-5
CDR3 DNA: TGTGCTAGTGGTTTAGAGGAAGAGACCCAGTACTTC
CDR3 protein: CASGLEEETQYF

clone size: NA
CDR3 length: 14
D gene: TRBD1
V gene: TRBV6-5
J gene: TRBJ1-1
CDR3 DNA: TGTGCCAGCAGCGGGACAGGCGGTCCCCAAGAAGCTTTCTTT
CDR3 protein: CASSGTGGPQEAFF

clone size: NA
CDR3 length: 15
D gene: TRBD2
V gene: TRBV30
J gene: TRBJ2-5
CDR3 DNA: TGTGCCTGGAGTTCGGCTAGCGGGGGTAGAGAGACCCAGTACTTC
CDR3 protein: CAWSSASGGRETQYF

clone size: NA
CDR3 length: 16
D gene: NA
V gene: TRBV28
J gene: TRBJ1-4
CDR3 DNA: TGTGCCAGCAGTTTAGGTGACACTCGCTTTAATGAAAAACTGTTTTTT
CDR3 protein: CASSLGDTRFNEKLFF

clone size: once
CDR3 length: 14
D gene: NA
V gene: TRBV7-9
J gene: TRBJ2-5
CDR3 DNA: TGTGCCTTGGGGGGGGGCCGAGGCCAAGAGACCCAGTACTTC
CDR3 protein: CALGGGRGQETQYF

clone size: NA
CDR3 length: 13
D gene: NA
V gene: TRBV11-2
J gene: TRBJ2-3
CDR3 DNA: TGTGCCAGCAGCTCCGGGAACACAGATACGCAGTATTTT
CDR3 protein: CASSSGNTDTQYF

clone size: NA
CDR3 length: 17
D gene: NA
V gene: TRBV4-1
J gene: TRBJ1-1
CDR3 DNA: TGCGCCAGCAGCTACAGGACGAACTTCAGGGGTGGCACTGAAGCTTTCTTT
CDR3 protein: CASSYRTNFRGGTEAFF

clone size: NA
CDR3 length: 16
D gene: TRBD2
V gene: TRBV3-1/TRBV3-2
J gene: TRBJ2-3
CDR3 DNA: TGTGCCAGCAGCCAAGAATCGACTAGCGGCGCAGATACGCAGTATTTT
CDR3 protein: CASSQESTSGADTQYF

clone size: NA
CDR3 length: 12
D gene: TRBD1
V gene: TRBV30
J gene: TRBJ1-2
CDR3 DNA: TGTGCCTGGTTCACAGGGGGCTATGGCTACACCTTC
CDR3 protein: CAWFTGGYGYTF

clone size: NA
CDR3 length: 15
D gene: TRBD2
V gene: TRBV2
J gene: TRBJ2-2
CDR3 DNA: TGTGCCAGCAGCAGCGGGGGGCGCGACACCGGGGAGCTGTTTTTT
CDR3 protein: CASSSGGRDTGELFF

clone size: NA
CDR3 length: 12
D gene: NA
V gene: TRBV7-9
J gene: TRBJ1-5
CDR3 DNA: TGTGCCAGCAGCTTTACTGGTCAGCCCCAGCATTTT
CDR3 protein: CASSFTGQPQHF

clone size: NA
CDR3 length: 14
D gene: TRBD1
V gene: TRBV19
J gene: TRBJ2-3
CDR3 DNA: TGTGCCAGTAAAAGAGGGGGCGGCACAGATACGCAGTATTTT
CDR3 protein: CASKRGGGTDTQYF

clone size: NA
CDR3 length: 15
D gene: NA
V gene: TRBV3-1/TRBV3-2
J gene: TRBJ1-5
CDR3 DNA: TGTGCCAGCAGCCGCGGGTACGGGGGCAATCAGCCCCAGCATTTT
CDR3 protein: CASSRGYGGNQPQHF

clone size: NA
CDR3 length: 15
D gene: NA
V gene: TRBV3-1/TRBV3-2
J gene: TRBJ2-7
CDR3 DNA: TGTGCCAGCAGCCAAGTTTCGCTGGCCAGGCACGAGCAGTACTTC
CDR3 protein: CASSQVSLARHEQYF

clone size: NA
CDR3 length: 11
D gene: NA
V gene: TRBV2
J gene: TRBJ2-1
CDR3 DNA: TGTGCCAGCGGTGCCGGGGATGAGCAGTTCTTC
CDR3 protein: CASGAGDEQFF

clone size: NA
CDR3 length: 13
D gene: TRBD1
V gene: TRBV7-9
J gene: TRBJ2-7
CDR3 DNA: TGTGCCAGCAGTCGACAGGGGACGAGCGAGCAGTACTTC
CDR3 protein: CASSRQGTSEQYF

clone size: NA
CDR3 length: 15
D gene: NA
V gene: TRBV7-9
J gene: TRBJ2-5
CDR3 DNA: TGTGCCAGCAGCTTTCGGGGGGCTCCAGAAGAGACCCAGTACTTC
CDR3 protein: CASSFRGAPEETQYF

clone size: NA
CDR3 length: 15
D gene: TRBD1
V gene: TRBV5-1
J gene: TRBJ1-1
CDR3 DNA: TGCGCCAGCAGCTACGGGACAGGTTTCAACACTGAAGCTTTCTTT
CDR3 protein: CASSYGTGFNTEAFF

clone size: NA
CDR3 length: 14
D gene: NA
V gene: TRBV5-1
J gene: TRBJ2-7
CDR3 DNA: TGCGCCAGCAGCTTGGGAGGTAATTCCCACGAGCAGTACTTC
CDR3 protein: CASSLGGNSHEQYF

clone size: NA
CDR3 length: 15
D gene: TRBD1
V gene: TRBV6-6
J gene: TRBJ1-3
CDR3 DNA: TGTGCCAGCAGTCTGCCCACAGGGGCTGGAAACACCATATATTTT
CDR3 protein: CASSLPTGAGNTIYF

clone size: NA
CDR3 length: 14
D gene: TRBD1
V gene: TRBV6-5
J gene: TRBJ1-6
CDR3 DNA: TGTGCCAGCAGCCGGACAGGGAAAAATTCACCCCTCCACTTT
CDR3 protein: CASSRTGKNSPLHF

clone size: NA
CDR3 length: 13
D gene: NA
V gene: TRBV6-5
J gene: TRBJ1-1
CDR3 DNA: TGTGCCAGCAGTTACCCTGACACCACTGAAGCTTTCTTT
CDR3 protein: CASSYPDTTEAFF